This T cell receptor (beta chain) was profiled in a study of early T cells in non-severe SARS-CoV-2 infection. About the research overall: Unsorted whole-blood RNA was sequenced in bulk, leaving chains unpaired.

Unique molecular identifiers were attached to individual cDNA molecules. TCRdb reanalysed the 5' RACE reads using MiXCR and keeps one entry per CDR3 protein. The sample carries about 48,000 distinct CDR3 sequences, 8.5% to 10% recorded once. CDR3 length: 11 amino acids. Trimming cost V 5 bases and J 5 bases, with 9 bases left between them. Germline V CDR1 and CDR2: DFQATT, SNEGSKA (reference sequence). This clonotype was found many times. The antigen remains undetermined. The study, taken as a whole, reports: Matching results from VDJdb favored anti-spike CD8 responses, leaving private and CD4 specificities undetected.

This receptor was obtained from an adult who was a healthcare worker with PCR-confirmed SARS-CoV-2 infection or an uninfected control (not recorded which). V is TRBV20-1 and J is TRBJ1-1; tentatively, D is TRBD1 (5 bases). Sequences were obtained from whole blood. CDR3 sequence: CSAPWGTEAFF. DNA of the CDR3: TGCAGTGCTCCGTGGGGGACTGAAGCTTTCTTT.